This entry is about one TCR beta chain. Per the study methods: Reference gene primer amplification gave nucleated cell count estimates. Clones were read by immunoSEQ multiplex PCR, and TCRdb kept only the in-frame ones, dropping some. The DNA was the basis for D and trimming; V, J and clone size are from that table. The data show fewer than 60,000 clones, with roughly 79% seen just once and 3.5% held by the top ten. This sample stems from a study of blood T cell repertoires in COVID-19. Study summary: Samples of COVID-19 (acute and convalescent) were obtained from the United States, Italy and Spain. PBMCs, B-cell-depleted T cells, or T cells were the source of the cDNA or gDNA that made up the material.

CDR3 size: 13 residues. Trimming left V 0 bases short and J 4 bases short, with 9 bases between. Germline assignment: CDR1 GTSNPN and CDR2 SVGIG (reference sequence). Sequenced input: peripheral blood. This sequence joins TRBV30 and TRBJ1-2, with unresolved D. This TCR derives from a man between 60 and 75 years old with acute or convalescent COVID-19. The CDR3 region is CAWSVSLFYGYTF. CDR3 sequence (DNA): TGTGCCTGGAGTGTATCCCTCTTCTATGGCTACACCTTC.